The 3 T cell receptor beta chains listed next were all sequenced from one sample in a study of cytomegalovirus exposure and HLA in healthy donors. Researchers ran the PCR with 60 Vbeta and 13 Jbeta primers. Profiling relied on immunoSEQ multiplex PCR, and the TCRdb table lists in-frame clones only, not all of them. The sample yields 150,000 to 200,000 clones, around 80% seen once. Sequencing was done on a sample of PBMCs. The receptors derive from a girl aged 5-17 years in good health and CMV-seropositive.

This rearrangement joins TRBV21-1 to TRBJ1-2. TRBV21-1 is termed a pseudogene. CDR3 size: 13 residues. The CDR3 DNA sequence: TGTGCCAGCAGCAAAAGTAGCATCGCTGGCTACACCTTC. Its protein product is CASSKSSIAGYTF.

V is TRBV4-1 and J is TRBJ2-5, with 7 bases identical to TRBD2. The CDR3 runs 16 residues. Per the germline V gene, CDR1 is MGHRA and CDR2 is YSYEKL. The V gene end was trimmed by 5 bases and the J gene end by 0 bases; junction bases not matched to a gene: 9. CDR3 sequence: CASSSTGGINQETQYF. The CDR3 coding sequence is TGCGCCAGCAGCTCGACGGGAGGAATAAACCAAGAGACCCAGTACTTC.

CDR3 protein: CATSRHRTLDGGEAFF. The CDR3 bases are TGTGCCACCAGCCGCCATAGGACACTCGACGGGGGTGAAGCTTTCTTT. The J gene is TRBJ1-1, the V gene TRBV15, with TRBD1 as a possible D gene (5 bases). Germline-derived CDR1 and CDR2 are LNHNV and YYDKDF (reference sequence). Trimming took off 5 bases at V and 7 bases at J, with 23 bases between the two ends. This CDR3 comprises 16 residues.